These 8 T cell receptor beta chains were all obtained from the same sample, sequenced in a study of shared clonotypes between healthy human individuals. This table comes from immunoSEQ multiplex PCR, and its TCRdb copy is limited to in-frame clones, with some not included. The profile shows over 2 million clones, roughly 90% of them singletons. Sequences were obtained from naive CD4+ T cells from PBMCs. Stated subset: CD45RA+ positively selected. These receptors all come from a man younger than 35 in good health. Some clones in this sample may be carry-over from other donors' samples.

The chain employs TRBV4-1 and TRBJ1-4; TRBD1 agrees at 11 bases. Germline V gives CDR1 MGHRA, CDR2 YSYEKL. Germline trimming cut 1 base from V and 8 bases from J; bases unmatched to any gene: 12. The CDR3 runs 18 residues. In DNA form, the CDR3 reads TGCGCCAGCAGCCAAGGATCCGGACCGGGACAGGGGGGGGAAAAACTGTTTTTT. It encodes CASSQGSGPGQGGEKLFF.

This clone has more than one count but fewer than ten. The identical CDR3 is also encoded by other nucleotide sequences in the sample. The V call is TRBV5-1, the J call TRBJ1-1, with a possible D match to TRBD1 (6 bases). CDR1 and CDR2 from the germline V gene are SGHRS and YFSETQ. The CDR3 covers 14 residues. The V gene lost 0 bases and the J gene lost 1 base, with 7 bases spanning the gap. For the CDR3, the DNA is TGCGCCAGCAGCTTGGTACAGGGGAACACTGAAGCTTTCTTT. This gives the protein CASSLVQGNTEAFF.

The rearrangement joins TRBV4-1 to TRBJ2-1, with D hard to call. This CDR3 spans 17 amino acids. The germline V gene has CDR1 MGHRA and CDR2 YSYEKL. The ends were cut back, 0 bases at V and 0 bases at J, with 12 bases in the middle. Written as DNA, the CDR3 is TGCGCCAGCAGCCAAGATCGGGTGCTAAGCTCCTACAATGAGCAGTTCTTC. Residues: CASSQDRVLSSYNEQFF.

With respect to this clone: The sample has other DNA sequences that encode this CDR3 too. This chain connects TRBV28 to TRBJ2-7; 11 nucleotides line up with TRBD1. From germline, CDR1 is MDHEN and CDR2 SYDVKM. Trimming cost V 6 bases and J 0 bases; bases outside gene matches: 1. The CDR3 has 14 residues. Here the CDR3 DNA reads TGTGCCAGCAGAGGGACAGGGGGCTCCTACGAGCAGTACTTC. It specifies CASRGTGGSYEQYF.

V is TRBV28 and J is TRBJ2-1, with 9 bases identical to TRBD2. The V segment lost 7 bases and the J segment 8 bases; nucleotides outside the gene matches: 12. This CDR3 region has 15 residues. Germline V gene lookup returns CDR1 MDHEN and CDR2 SYDVKM. The CDR3 spells CASNPSAGGSDEQFF. DNA of the CDR3: TGTGCCAGCAACCCCTCCGCGGGAGGGTCCGATGAGCAGTTCTTC. Combining the CDR3 with reference TRBV28 and TRBJ2-1 gives the whole variable domain DVKVTQSSRYLVKRTGEKVFLECVQDMDHENMFWYRQDPGLGLRLIYFSYDVKMKEKGDIPEGYSVSREKKERFSLILESASTNQTSMYLCASNPSAGGSDEQFFGPGTRLTVL.

This sequence joins TRBV5-1 and TRBJ2-1; tentative D call: TRBD2 (6 bases). There are 14 residues in the CDR3. V lost 0 bases and J 12 bases, leaving 16 bases between the germline ends. From germline, CDR1 is SGHRS and CDR2 YFSETQ. The CDR3 protein is CASSLEGLVSGQFF. Written as DNA, the CDR3 is TGCGCCAGCAGCTTGGAGGGACTCGTTTCTGGGCAGTTCTTC.

A note on this clone: The sample contains more than one DNA sequence encoding this CDR3. This rearrangement joins TRBV7-9 to TRBJ2-7; 10 bases are a match to TRBD2. Germline assignment: CDR1 SEHNR and CDR2 FQNEAQ (reference sequence). The CDR3 has 15 amino acids. After removal of 1 base from V and 4 bases from J, the junction contained 4 bases not matched to a gene. This CDR3 reads CASSLGPSGSYEQYF. The CDR3 DNA follows: TGTGCCAGCAGCTTAGGGCCTAGCGGGAGTTACGAGCAGTACTTC. Using reference TRBV7-9 and TRBJ2-7 for the parts outside the CDR3, the full variable domain is DTGVSQNPRHKITKRGQNVTFRCDPISEHNRLYWYRQTLGQGPEFLTYFQNEAQLEKSRLLSDRFSAERPKGSFSTLEIQRTEQGDSAMYLCASSLGPSGSYEQYFGPGTRLTVT.

This clone has only one observation. The V gene is TRBV5-1, the J gene TRBJ2-4, with D perhaps matching TRBD2 (6 bases). V lost 2 bases and J 5 bases, leaving 14 bases between the germline ends. The CDR3 has 15 residues. The germline CDR1 and CDR2 sequences are SGHRS and YFSETQ. The CDR3 protein is CASSFGGNTENIQYF. In DNA form, the CDR3 reads TGCGCCAGCAGCTTTGGCGGGAATACGGAAAACATTCAGTACTTC.